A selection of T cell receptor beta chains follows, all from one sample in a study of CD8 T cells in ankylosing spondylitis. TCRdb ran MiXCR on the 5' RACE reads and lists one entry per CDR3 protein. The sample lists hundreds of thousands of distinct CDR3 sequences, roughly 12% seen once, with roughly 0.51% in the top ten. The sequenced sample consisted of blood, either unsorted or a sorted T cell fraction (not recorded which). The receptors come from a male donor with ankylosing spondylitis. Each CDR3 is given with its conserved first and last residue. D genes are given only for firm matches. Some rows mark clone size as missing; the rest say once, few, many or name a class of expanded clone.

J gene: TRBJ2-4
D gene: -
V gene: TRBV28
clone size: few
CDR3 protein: CASSLDQRAKNIQYF
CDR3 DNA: TGTGCCAGCAGCTTGGACCAAAGGGCCAAAAACATTCAGTACTTC

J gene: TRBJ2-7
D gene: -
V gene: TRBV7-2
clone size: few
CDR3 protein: CASSYSRQQPYEQYF
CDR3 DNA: TGTGCCAGCAGCTATAGCCGGCAGCAGCCCTACGAGCAGTACTTC

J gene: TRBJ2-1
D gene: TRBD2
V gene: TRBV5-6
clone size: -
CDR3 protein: CASSSQRGGYNEQFF
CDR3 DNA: TGTGCCAGCAGCTCCCAGCGGGGGGGCTACAATGAGCAGTTCTTC

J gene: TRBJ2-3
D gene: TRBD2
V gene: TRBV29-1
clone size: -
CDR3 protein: CSVVQGLAGTDTQYF
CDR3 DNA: TGCAGCGTCGTTCAAGGACTAGCCGGCACAGATACGCAGTATTTT

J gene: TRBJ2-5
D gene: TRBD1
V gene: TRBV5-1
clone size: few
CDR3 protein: CASSRGTGGGETQYF
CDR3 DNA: TGCGCCAGCAGCCGGGGGACAGGGGGCGGTGAGACCCAGTACTTC

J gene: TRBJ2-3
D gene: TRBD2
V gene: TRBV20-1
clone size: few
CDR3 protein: CSASWAGGPGSTDTQYF
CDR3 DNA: TGCAGTGCTAGTTGGGCGGGAGGACCGGGTAGCACAGATACGCAGTATTTT

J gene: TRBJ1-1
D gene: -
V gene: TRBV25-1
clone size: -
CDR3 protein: CASSDPERGKTEAFF
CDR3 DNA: TGTGCCAGCAGTGATCCAGAGAGGGGGAAGACTGAAGCTTTCTTT

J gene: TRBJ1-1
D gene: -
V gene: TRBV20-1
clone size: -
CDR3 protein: CSARVPPHIVSATEAFF
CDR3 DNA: TGCAGTGCTAGAGTTCCCCCCCACATAGTGTCGGCCACTGAAGCTTTCTTT

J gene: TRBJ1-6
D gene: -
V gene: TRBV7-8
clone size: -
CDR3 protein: CASSLEEAPLHF
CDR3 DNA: TGTGCCAGCAGCTTAGAAGAAGCACCCCTCCACTTT

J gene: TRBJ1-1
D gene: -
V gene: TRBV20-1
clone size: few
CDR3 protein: CSASPTGSYSAFF
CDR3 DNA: TGCAGTGCTAGCCCTACCGGGTCCTACTCGGCTTTCTTT

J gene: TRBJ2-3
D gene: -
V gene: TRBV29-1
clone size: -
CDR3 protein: CSVLGTPSTDTQYF
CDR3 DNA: TGCAGCGTACTCGGGACACCGAGCACAGATACGCAGTATTTT

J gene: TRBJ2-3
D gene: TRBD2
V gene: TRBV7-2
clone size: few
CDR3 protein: CASSNGGADTQYF
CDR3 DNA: TGTGCCAGCAGCAACGGGGGGGCAGATACGCAGTATTTT

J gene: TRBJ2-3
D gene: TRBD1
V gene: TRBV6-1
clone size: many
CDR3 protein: CASKWAGGRDTQYF
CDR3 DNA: TGTGCCAGCAAGTGGGCAGGGGGCAGAGATACGCAGTATTTT

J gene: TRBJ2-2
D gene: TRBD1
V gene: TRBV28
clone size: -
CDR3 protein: CASSSPGQLGYTGELFF
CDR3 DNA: TGTGCCAGCAGTTCGCCGGGACAGTTGGGGTACACCGGGGAGCTGTTTTTT

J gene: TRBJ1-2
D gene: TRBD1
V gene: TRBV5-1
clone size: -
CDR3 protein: CASSPDRGPNYGYTF
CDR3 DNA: TGCGCCAGCAGCCCTGACAGGGGCCCTAACTATGGCTACACCTTC

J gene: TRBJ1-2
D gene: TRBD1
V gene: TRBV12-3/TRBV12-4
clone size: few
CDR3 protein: CATGGVRGYTF
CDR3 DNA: TGTGCCACAGGGGGGGTTCGTGGCTACACCTTC

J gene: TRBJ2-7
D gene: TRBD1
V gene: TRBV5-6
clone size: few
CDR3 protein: CASSSFPGQGTYEQYF
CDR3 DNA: TGTGCCAGCAGCTCGTTCCCGGGACAGGGAACCTACGAGCAGTACTTC

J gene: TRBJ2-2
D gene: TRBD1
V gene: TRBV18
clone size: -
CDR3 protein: CASSPLGTANTGELFF
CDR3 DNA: TGTGCCAGCTCACCGCTCGGGACAGCGAACACCGGGGAGCTGTTTTTT

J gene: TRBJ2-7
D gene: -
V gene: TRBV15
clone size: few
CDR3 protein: CATSRAPAFGYEQYF
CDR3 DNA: TGTGCCACCAGCAGAGCCCCCGCCTTCGGTTACGAGCAGTACTTC

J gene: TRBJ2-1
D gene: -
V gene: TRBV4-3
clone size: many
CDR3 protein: CASSQVLGRGNEQFF
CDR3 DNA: TGCGCCAGCAGCCAAGTCCTTGGCAGGGGTAATGAGCAGTTCTTC

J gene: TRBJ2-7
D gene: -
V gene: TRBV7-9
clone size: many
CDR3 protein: CASSLVGRGYEQYF
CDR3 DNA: TGTGCCAGCAGCTTGGTGGGCAGGGGATACGAGCAGTACTTC

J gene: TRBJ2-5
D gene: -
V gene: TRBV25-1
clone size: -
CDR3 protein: CASSEVNQETQYF
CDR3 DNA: TGTGCCAGCAGTGAGGTTAACCAAGAGACCCAGTACTTC

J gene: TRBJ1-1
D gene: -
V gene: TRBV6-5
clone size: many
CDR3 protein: CASRQGSEAFF
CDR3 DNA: TGTGCCAGCAGACAGGGATCTGAAGCTTTCTTT

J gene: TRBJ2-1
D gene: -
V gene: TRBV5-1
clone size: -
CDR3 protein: CASLPTGRSYNEQFF
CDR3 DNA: TGCGCCAGCCTTCCGACAGGGAGGTCCTACAATGAGCAGTTCTTC

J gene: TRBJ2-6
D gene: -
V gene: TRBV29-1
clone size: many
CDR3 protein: CSVGAGPTSGANVLTF
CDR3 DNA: TGCAGCGTTGGGGCGGGCCCGACCTCTGGGGCCAACGTCCTGACTTTC

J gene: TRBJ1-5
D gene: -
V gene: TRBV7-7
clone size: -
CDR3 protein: CASSLDAREKEDSNQPQHF
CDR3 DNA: TGTGCTAGCAGCTTAGATGCCAGGGAGAAAGAAGATAGCAATCAGCCCCAGCATTTT

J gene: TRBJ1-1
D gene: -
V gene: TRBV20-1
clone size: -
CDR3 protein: CSARDGARVTEAFF
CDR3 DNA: TGCAGTGCTAGAGATGGGGCGCGGGTCACTGAAGCTTTCTTT

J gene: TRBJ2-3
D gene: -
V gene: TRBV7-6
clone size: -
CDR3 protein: CASSPGPPNTQYF
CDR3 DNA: TGTGCCAGCAGCCCAGGACCACCGAATACGCAGTATTTT

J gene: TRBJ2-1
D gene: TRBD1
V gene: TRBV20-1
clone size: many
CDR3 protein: CSARMQGAFNEQFF
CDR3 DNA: TGCAGTGCTAGGATGCAGGGGGCGTTCAATGAGCAGTTCTTC

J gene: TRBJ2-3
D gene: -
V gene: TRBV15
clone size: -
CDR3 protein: CATSRDGGGDTQYF
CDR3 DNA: TGTGCCACCAGCAGAGACGGAGGGGGAGATACGCAGTATTTT

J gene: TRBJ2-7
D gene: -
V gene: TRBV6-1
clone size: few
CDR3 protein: CASSIRTTSFAYEQYF
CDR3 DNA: TGTGCCAGCAGTATCCGGACGACCAGTTTTGCCTACGAGCAGTACTTC

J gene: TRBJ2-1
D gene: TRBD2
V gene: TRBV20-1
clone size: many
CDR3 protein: CSATGLAGGHNEQFF
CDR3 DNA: TGCAGTGCTACAGGACTAGCGGGGGGACACAATGAGCAGTTCTTC

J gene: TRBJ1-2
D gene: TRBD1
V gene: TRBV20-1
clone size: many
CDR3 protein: CSARGDREGYGYTF
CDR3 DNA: TGCAGTGCTAGAGGGGACAGGGAGGGGTATGGCTACACCTTC

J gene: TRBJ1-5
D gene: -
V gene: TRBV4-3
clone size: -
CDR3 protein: CASSQDWQGAQPQHF
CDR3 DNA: TGCGCCAGCAGCCAAGATTGGCAGGGAGCTCAGCCCCAGCATTTT

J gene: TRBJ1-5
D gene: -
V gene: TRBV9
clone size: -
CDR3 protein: CASSQGDISDQPQHF
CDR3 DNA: TGTGCCAGCAGCCAAGGTGATATCAGCGATCAGCCCCAGCATTTT

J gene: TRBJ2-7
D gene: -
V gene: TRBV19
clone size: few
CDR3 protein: CASSILQLYEQYF
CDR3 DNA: TGTGCCAGTAGTATCCTTCAGCTGTACGAGCAGTACTTC

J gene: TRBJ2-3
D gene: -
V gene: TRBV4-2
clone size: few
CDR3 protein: CASSQASPDTQYF
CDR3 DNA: TGTGCCAGCAGCCAAGCCTCCCCGGATACGCAGTATTTT

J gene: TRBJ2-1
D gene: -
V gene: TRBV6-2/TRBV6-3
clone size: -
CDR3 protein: CASRTNGNEQFF
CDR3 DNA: TGTGCCAGCAGGACAAATGGGAATGAGCAGTTCTTC

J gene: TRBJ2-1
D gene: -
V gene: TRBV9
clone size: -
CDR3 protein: CASSVEAVPSYNEQFF
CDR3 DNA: TGTGCCAGCAGCGTAGAGGCAGTTCCCTCCTACAATGAGCAGTTCTTC

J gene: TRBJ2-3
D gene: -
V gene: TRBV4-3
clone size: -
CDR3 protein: CASSQSPEGDTQYF
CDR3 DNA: TGCGCCAGCAGCCAATCCCCAGAGGGAGATACGCAGTATTTT

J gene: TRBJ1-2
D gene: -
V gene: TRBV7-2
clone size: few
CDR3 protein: CASSLGPNPYGYTF
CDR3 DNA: TGTGCCAGCAGCTTGGGACCGAACCCTTATGGCTACACCTTC

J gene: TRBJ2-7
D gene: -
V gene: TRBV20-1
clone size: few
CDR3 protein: CSANRDTYEQYF
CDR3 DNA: TGCAGTGCTAACAGGGATACCTACGAGCAGTACTTC

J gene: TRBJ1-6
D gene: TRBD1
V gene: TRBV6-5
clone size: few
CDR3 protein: CASSYWSQRQGIPLHF
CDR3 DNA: TGTGCCAGCAGTTACTGGTCTCAGAGACAGGGTATACCCCTCCACTTT

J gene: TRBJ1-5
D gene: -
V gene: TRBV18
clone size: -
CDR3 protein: CASSLNIDSNQPQHF
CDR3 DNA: TGTGCCAGCTCACTTAACATAGATAGCAATCAGCCCCAGCATTTT

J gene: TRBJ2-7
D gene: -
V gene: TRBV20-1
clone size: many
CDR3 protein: CSAPVAGESYEQYF
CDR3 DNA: TGCAGTGCTCCGGTTGCAGGGGAATCCTACGAGCAGTACTTC

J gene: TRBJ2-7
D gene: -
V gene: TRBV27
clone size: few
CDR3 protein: CASSSTGLGSYEQYF
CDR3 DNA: TGTGCCAGCAGTTCCACAGGTCTAGGGTCCTACGAGCAGTACTTC

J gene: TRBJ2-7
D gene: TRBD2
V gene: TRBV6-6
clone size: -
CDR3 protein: CARKGGGIYEQYF
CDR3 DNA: TGTGCCAGGAAGGGCGGGGGAATCTACGAGCAGTACTTC

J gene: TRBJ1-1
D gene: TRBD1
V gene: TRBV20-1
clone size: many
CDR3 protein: CSAGGQRDTEAFF
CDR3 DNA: TGCAGTGCTGGGGGACAGCGGGACACTGAAGCTTTCTTT

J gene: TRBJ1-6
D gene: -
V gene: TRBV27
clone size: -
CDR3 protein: CASSLTRWSPLHF
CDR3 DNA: TGTGCCAGCAGTTTAACAAGGTGGTCACCCCTCCACTTT

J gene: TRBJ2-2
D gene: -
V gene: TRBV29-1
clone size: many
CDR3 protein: CSVRRRGDTGELFF
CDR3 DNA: TGCAGCGTTAGGCGCAGGGGAGACACCGGGGAGCTGTTTTTT

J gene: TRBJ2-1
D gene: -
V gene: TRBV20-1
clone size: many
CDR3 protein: CSAYRTIQTQFF
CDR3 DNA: TGCAGTGCTTACCGGACCATACAAACCCAGTTCTTC

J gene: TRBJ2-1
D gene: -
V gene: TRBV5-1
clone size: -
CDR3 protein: CASSLTQGSHNEQFF
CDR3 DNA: TGCGCCAGCAGCTTGACTCAGGGAAGTCACAATGAGCAGTTCTTC